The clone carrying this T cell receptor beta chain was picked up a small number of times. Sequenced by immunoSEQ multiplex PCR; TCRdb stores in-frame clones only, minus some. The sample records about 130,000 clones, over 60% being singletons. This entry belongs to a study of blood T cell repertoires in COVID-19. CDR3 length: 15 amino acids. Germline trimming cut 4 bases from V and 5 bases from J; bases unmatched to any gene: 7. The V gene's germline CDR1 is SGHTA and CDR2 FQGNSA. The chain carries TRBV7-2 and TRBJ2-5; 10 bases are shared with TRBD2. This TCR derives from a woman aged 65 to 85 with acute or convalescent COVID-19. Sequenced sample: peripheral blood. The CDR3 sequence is CASSSASGSEETQYF. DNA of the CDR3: TGTGCCAGCAGCTCGGCTAGCGGGAGCGAGGAGACCCAGTACTTC.